This record looks at one TCR beta chain sequence and its context. Its antigen specificity is not known. Per-base qualities were not stored, and no clone one base away is much larger. These data originate in a study of T cells after somatic rescue of genetic block (dated by TCRdb to about 2020). As for the study more broadly: What the study looked at was long-term robustness, specifically in a T-cell system that came about through somatic rescue of a genetic block in T-cell development.

To prepare the library, the immunoSEQ multiplex PCR assay was applied. TCRdb retrieved this table from immuneACCESS and kept in-frame rearrangements only. Not all clones are present; in checked studies, unresolved V genes account for under half, and no reason is known for the remainder. The sample records 60,000 to 90,000 clones, roughly 93% of which are singletons. Jointly, the top ten make up about 3% of the sample. This clonotype was obtained from a man aged 25 to 40. The sequencing input was peripheral blood mononuclear cells (PBMCs).

The bases read TGTGCCAGCAGCGTCTTCCCTAGCACAGATACGCAGTATTTT. This encodes CASSVFPSTDTQYF. The sequence links TRBV9 to TRBJ2-3; too little of a D gene remains to name it. According to the germline V gene, CDR1 reads SGDLS and CDR2 reads YYNGEE. The CDR3 measures 14 amino acids from cysteine to phenylalanine. The entry retains the CDR3 DNA only, 42 bases that are in frame from base 1. V is clipped by 2 bases and J by 0 bases, and the sequence between their germline boundaries is 7 bases long.